A single sample gave rise to the 15 T cell receptor beta chains below, sequenced in a study of cytomegalovirus exposure and HLA in healthy donors. The study ran its PCR with 60 Vbeta and 13 Jbeta primers. Repertoires were generated with immunoSEQ multiplex PCR, while TCRdb's copy carries only in-frame clones and drops some. The profile covers 80,000 to 95,000 clones, with about 89% appearing a single time and about 8.6% taken by the ten largest. The material sequenced was PBMCs. These receptors were collected from a man aged 30-40 years in good health and CMV-seropositive.

This clone was detected once. At one end, the junction sequence differs from germline, possibly due to a read error. The V gene is TRBV7-9, the J gene TRBJ1-2, with D uncertain. The CDR3 loop spans 12 amino acids. Germline CDR1 is SEHNR and CDR2 is FQNEAQ (reference sequence). CDR3 DNA: TGTTCCAGCGATCGTGAGGACTATGGCTACACCTTC. Protein sequence: CSSDREDYGYTF. Together with reference TRBV7-9 and TRBJ1-2, the CDR3 gives the full variable domain: DTGVSQNPRHKITKRGQNVTFRCDPISEHNRLYWYRQTLGQGPEFLTYFQNEAQLEKSRLLSDRFSAERPKGSFSTLEIQRTEQGDSAMYLCSSDREDYGYTFGSGTRLTVV.

V and J are TRBV27 and TRBJ2-7; the match to TRBD2 covers 14 bases. The V gene's germline CDR1 is MNHEY and CDR2 SMNVEV (reference sequence). V lost 4 bases to trimming and J lost 6 bases; unmatched junction nucleotides: 5. The length of the CDR3 is 15 residues. CDR3 sequence reads: CASSWEGTSGSEQYF. CDR3 in DNA: TGTGCCAGCAGTTGGGAGGGGACTAGCGGGAGCGAGCAGTACTTC.

This clone was seen a handful of times. The rearrangement links TRBV6-6 to TRBJ1-3; D gene ambiguous. The CDR3 loop spans 14 amino acids. V was shortened by 5 bases and J by 3 bases, with 11 bases between the two germline ends. Germline CDR1 reads MNHNY; CDR2 reads SVGAGI (reference sequence). In DNA, the CDR3 is TGTGCCAGCAGTCCGGCCGAGGGTGGAAACACCATATATTTT. Amino acids: CASSPAEGGNTIYF.

The chain combines TRBV6-1 with TRBJ2-6; tentatively, D is TRBD1 (5 bases). Germline V gene lookup returns CDR1 MNHNS and CDR2 SASEGT. The V and J ends lost 4 bases and 0 bases respectively, with 13 bases between them. The CDR3 covers 17 residues. The CDR3 sequence is CASSGRFDSSGANVLTF. The CDR3 DNA sequence: TGTGCCAGCAGTGGTAGGTTCGACAGCTCTGGGGCCAACGTCCTGACTTTC.

The V and J genes are TRBV6-5 and TRBJ2-7; TRBD2 matches at 8 bases. The CDR3 consists of 15 residues. V dropped 0 bases and J dropped 3; count of bases not matched to a gene: 4. The germline V gene encodes CDR1 MNHEY and CDR2 SVGAGI. The CDR3 here is CASSYSPAGDYEQYF. Written as DNA, the CDR3 is TGTGCCAGCAGTTACTCCCCAGCGGGGGACTACGAGCAGTACTTC.

CDR3 nucleotide sequence: TGTGCCAGCAGCTTAGACGGGGGGTCGGGCTCCTACGAGCAGTACTTC. It is translated as CASSLDGGSGSYEQYF. J is TRBJ2-7 and V is TRBV11-2, with 7 bases fitting TRBD2. This CDR3 has 16 residues. Per germline, CDR1 SGHAT and CDR2 FQNNGV. V shed 0 bases and J 0 bases; nucleotides not matched to a gene: 5.

V usage is TRBV7-8 and J usage is TRBJ1-4; perhaps TRBD1 as D (6 bases). Germline CDR1 and CDR2: SGHVS and FQNEAQ. This CDR3 comprises 13 residues. V shed 5 bases and J shed 6 bases, with 10 bases lying between them. The CDR3 nucleotides read TGTGCCAGCAGCCGAACAGGGTATGAAAAACTGTTTTTT. Its translation: CASSRTGYEKLFF.

The chain couples TRBV11-1 to TRBJ2-1, with 7 bases lining up with TRBD2. Trimming cost V 1 base and J 9 bases; bases outside gene matches: 9. This CDR3 comprises 15 residues. Germline V gene lookup returns CDR1 SGHAT and CDR2 FQDESV (reference sequence). The CDR3 here is CASSLGSGRMIEQFF. Written as DNA, the CDR3 is TGTGCCAGCAGCTTAGGTAGCGGGCGGATGATTGAGCAGTTCTTC.

This sequence joins TRBV11-2 and TRBJ2-3; 9 bases are a match to TRBD2. Trimming removed 5 bases from V and 2 bases from J; junction bases left unmatched: 8. CDR1 is SGHAT, CDR2 FQNNGV, per germline. The CDR3 extends over 16 amino acids. The CDR3 coding sequence is TGTGCCAGCAGCCTGCTAGCGGGAACCTCCACAGATACGCAGTATTTT. It translates to CASSLLAGTSTDTQYF.

CDR3 amino acids: CASSLVREKNEQFF. As DNA, the CDR3 is TGTGCCAGCAGTTTGGTGCGGGAGAAAAATGAGCAGTTCTTC. The V and J genes are TRBV28 and TRBJ2-1, with TRBD2 matching 7 bases. J lost 7 bases, V lost 3 bases, and 6 bases had no gene match. CDR3 length: 14 amino acids. Germline values: CDR1 MDHEN, CDR2 SYDVKM.

This clone was picked up one time. The V call is TRBV5-1, the J call TRBJ2-1, with 9 bases matching TRBD2. The CDR3 length is 20 residues. Germline V gene sequence: CDR1 SGHRS, CDR2 YFSETQ. Trimming took 0 bases from V and 0 from J; bases not matched to a gene: 13. CDR3 coding DNA: TGCGCCAGCAGCTTGGCACTAGCGGGCGAGAGGGGTCGCTCCTACAATGAGCAGTTCTTC. Protein product: CASSLALAGERGRSYNEQFF.

V and J are TRBV28 and TRBJ1-1; tentatively, D is TRBD1 (5 bases). In germline, CDR1 is MDHEN, CDR2 SYDVKM. The CDR3 is made up of 15 amino acids. With 4 bases removed from V and 4 bases from J, the gap between germline ends came to 16 bases. The CDR3 reads CASSSPPSGFTEAFF. The CDR3 DNA reads as TGTGCCAGCAGTTCCCCGCCTTCAGGGTTCACTGAAGCTTTCTTT.

A note on this clone: The CDR3 ends on some other residue instead of the conserved phenylalanine or tryptophan, so this is likely a read error. The chain links TRBV27 to TRBJ1-2, with 8 bases fitting TRBD1. The V gene end was trimmed by 7 bases and the J gene end by 7 bases; junction bases not matched to a gene: 8. Germline V gives CDR1 MNHEY, CDR2 SMNVEV (reference sequence). CDR3 length equals 13 residues. CDR3 region: CASKGQGGGGYTL. The CDR3 DNA follows: TGTGCCAGCAAAGGACAGGGAGGAGGTGGCTACACCCTC.

This chain links TRBV6-1 with TRBJ2-1; a weak D match, TRBD1 (6 bases). V was clipped by 5 bases and J by 6 bases, with 14 bases between them. The germline V gene has CDR1 MNHNS and CDR2 SASEGT. This CDR3 has 14 residues. This CDR3 reads CASSTGLTANEQFF. The CDR3 DNA follows: TGTGCCAGCAGTACAGGGCTAACAGCCAATGAGCAGTTCTTC.

The chain carries TRBV27 and TRBJ2-1; 10 bases are shared with TRBD2. Losses at the gene ends were 4 bases for V and 5 bases for J; bases not matched to a gene: 8. Germline CDR1 is MNHEY and CDR2 is SMNVEV (reference sequence). There are 16 residues in the CDR3. The CDR3 protein is CASSSIGTSAHNEQFF. In DNA form, the CDR3 reads TGTGCCAGCAGTTCTATTGGGACTAGCGCTCACAATGAGCAGTTCTTC.